These 6 T cell receptor beta chains were sequenced from one sample in a study of blood T cell repertoires in COVID-19. TCRdb keeps only in-frame clones here, not all; method: immunoSEQ multiplex PCR. The top ten clones hold around 0.94% of a sample with 350,000 to 400,000 clones, roughly 90% of them seen once. Sequencing was performed on PBMCs or T cells enriched from blood (not recorded which). These receptors all stem from a woman between 40 and 55 years old who had been exposed to COVID-19.

The V gene is TRBV6-5, the J gene TRBJ1-2; D call uncertain. The CDR3 is 14 residues long. Germline V gene data show CDR1 as MNHEY and CDR2 as SVGAGI. Deletions cut 6 bases from V and 4 bases from J, with 15 bases between. The CDR3 DNA reads as TGTGCCAGCAGGAACCATAATCTATTCTATGGCTACACCTTC. It translates to CASRNHNLFYGYTF.

The CDR3 sequence: CASSRDSLVNTEAFF. Here the CDR3 DNA reads TGTGCCAGCAGCAGGGACAGCCTTGTGAACACTGAAGCTTTCTTT. The V and J genes are TRBV9 and TRBJ1-1, with TRBD1 identical over 7 bases. V was clipped by 4 bases and J by 0 bases; unmatched bases: 6. This CDR3 is built from 15 residues. CDR1 is SGDLS and CDR2 is YYNGEE in the germline V gene.

As regards this clone: An end of the junction does not agree with germline; a read error may underlie this. The chain has TRBV4-2 and TRBJ1-2; D might be TRBD1 (6 bases). The germline gives CDR1 LGHNA, CDR2 YNFKEQ. The CDR3 has 16 amino acids. The CDR3 DNA reads as TGTGCCAACAGCTTATTCACAGGGTTTCAGGACTATGGCTACACCTTC. It is translated as CANSLFTGFQDYGYTF.

The genes are TRBV14 and TRBJ2-3; TRBD2 is a possible D gene (5 bases). Per the germline V gene, CDR1 is SGHDN and CDR2 is FVKESK. This CDR3 has 15 residues. The V and J ends lost 4 bases and 9 bases respectively, with 20 bases between them. The CDR3: CASSPQAGLPVTQYF. The CDR3 DNA is TGTGCCAGCAGCCCGCAGGCGGGCCTACCAGTCACGCAGTATTTT.

This chain connects TRBV13 to TRBJ1-1; 9 bases agree with TRBD1. The CDR3 sequence is 14 residues long. The germline V gene has CDR1 PRHDT and CDR2 FYEKMQ (reference sequence). The ends lost 4 bases at V and 7 bases at J; junction bases unmatched: 7. CDR3 sequence: CASSWTGVSDEAFF. CDR3 bases: TGTGCCAGCAGCTGGACAGGGGTTAGCGATGAAGCTTTCTTT.

V and J are TRBV30 and TRBJ2-1; a possible D gene is TRBD2 (5 bases). The CDR3 totals 13 residues. V was trimmed by 5 bases and J by 8 bases, leaving 16 bases between them. Germline loops: CDR1 GTSNPN, CDR2 SVGIG (reference sequence). The CDR3 spells CAWSSGGWDEQFF. The CDR3, as DNA: TGTGCCTGGTCTTCGGGCGGGTGGGATGAGCAGTTCTTC.